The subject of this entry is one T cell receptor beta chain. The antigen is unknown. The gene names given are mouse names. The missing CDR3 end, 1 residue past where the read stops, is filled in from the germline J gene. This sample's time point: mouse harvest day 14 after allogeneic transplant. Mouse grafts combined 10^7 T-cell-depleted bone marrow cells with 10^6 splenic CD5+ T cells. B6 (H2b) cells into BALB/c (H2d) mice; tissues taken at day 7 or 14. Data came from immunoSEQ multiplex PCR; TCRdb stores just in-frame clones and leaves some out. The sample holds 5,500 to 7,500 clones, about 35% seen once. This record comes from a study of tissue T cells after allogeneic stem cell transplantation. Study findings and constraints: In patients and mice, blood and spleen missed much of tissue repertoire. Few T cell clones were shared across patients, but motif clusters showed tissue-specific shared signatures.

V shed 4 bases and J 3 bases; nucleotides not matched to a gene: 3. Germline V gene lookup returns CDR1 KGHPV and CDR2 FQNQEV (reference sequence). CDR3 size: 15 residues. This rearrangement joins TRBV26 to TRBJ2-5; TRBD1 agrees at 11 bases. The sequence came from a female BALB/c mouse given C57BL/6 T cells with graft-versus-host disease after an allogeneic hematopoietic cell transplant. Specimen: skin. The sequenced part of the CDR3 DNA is TGTGCCAGCAGTCGCCGGGACAGGGGGCAAGACACCCAGTAC. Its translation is CASSRRDRGQDTQY. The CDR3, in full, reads CASSRRDRGQDTQYF.